The 17 T cell receptor beta chains in this list originate from one sample, sequenced in a study of cytomegalovirus exposure and HLA in healthy donors. Vbeta (60) and Jbeta (13) primers were used in the PCR. The data were produced by immunoSEQ multiplex PCR, yet TCRdb's version contains in-frame clones alone and is incomplete. The listing contains about 40,000 clones. Sequenced material: PBMCs. Receptors were obtained from a human donor in good health.

This rearrangement joins TRBV19 to TRBJ1-1; possible D gene TRBD1, 5 bases. CDR1 and CDR2 (germline): LNHDA, SQIVND (reference sequence). V gave up 7 bases and J gave up 1 base, with 10 bases separating them. The CDR3 is 13 residues long. For the CDR3, the DNA is TGTGCCAGTACCAGAGACAGGAACACTGAAGCTTTCTTT. This gives the protein CASTRDRNTEAFF.

The chain links TRBV30 to TRBJ1-2; weak D call: TRBD1 (5 bases). Germline V lookup: CDR1 GTSNPN, CDR2 SVGIG (reference sequence). The CDR3 extends over 13 amino acids. V dropped 1 base and J dropped 3 bases, with 9 bases sitting between them. CDR3: CAWSAPGYYGYTF. Here the CDR3 DNA reads TGTGCCTGGAGTGCCCCAGGGTACTATGGCTACACCTTC.

This chain connects TRBV28 to TRBJ2-7; 8 positions agree with TRBD1. Trimming cost V 6 bases and J 5 bases; bases outside gene matches: 15. The germline CDR1 and CDR2 sequences are MDHEN and SYDVKM. This CDR3 comprises 16 residues. The DNA of the CDR3 is TGTGCCAGCAGCCGGGGACAGGATTCCCTGGGCAACGAGCAGTACTTC. Translating it yields CASSRGQDSLGNEQYF.

The gene calls are TRBV14 and TRBJ1-1, with D perhaps TRBD1 (5 bases). CDR1 is SGHDN and CDR2 is FVKESK in the germline V gene. The CDR3 contains 16 residues. Trimming took off 0 bases at V and 0 bases at J, with 11 bases between the two ends. The CDR3 loop is CASSQESGRVNTEAFF. CDR3 in DNA: TGTGCCAGCAGCCAAGAATCGGGCAGGGTGAACACTGAAGCTTTCTTT. Full variable domain (outside the CDR3, taken from reference TRBV14 and TRBJ1-1): EAGVTQFPSHSVIEKGQTVTLRCDPISGHDNLYWYRRVMGKEIKFLLHFVKESKQDESGMPNNRFLAERTGGTYSTLKVQPAELEDSGVYFCASSQESGRVNTEAFFGQGTRLTVV.

The chain joins TRBV6-1 to TRBJ2-1, with D unclear. The CDR3 length is 15 residues. The V and J ends lost 4 bases and 4 bases respectively, with 14 bases between them. Per germline, CDR1 MNHNS and CDR2 SASEGT. In DNA form, the CDR3 reads TGTGCCAGCAGTGCCCGACAAATTGGGTACAATGAGCAGTTCTTC. Amino acid sequence: CASSARQIGYNEQFF.

The CDR3 DNA reads TGTGCCATCAGTTCGGGACAGGGACGCACCGGGGAGCTGTTTTTT. Translated: CAISSGQGRTGELFF. This chain joins TRBV10-3 and TRBJ2-2, with 9 bases lining up with TRBD1. There are 15 residues in the CDR3. Trimming cost V 5 bases and J 4 bases; bases outside gene matches: 5. The germline CDR1 and CDR2 sequences are ENHRY and SYGVKD.

The chain employs TRBV7-6 and TRBJ1-2; perhaps TRBD1 as D (5 bases). This CDR3 contains 14 residues. Germline V gene data show CDR1 as SGHVS and CDR2 as FNYEAQ. V was clipped by 3 bases and J by 5 bases, with 13 bases between them. The CDR3 nucleotides read TGTGCCAGCAGCTTGGTCCAGGGCCCGTATGGCTACACCTTC. As protein: CASSLVQGPYGYTF.

The chain recombines TRBV29-1 with TRBJ2-3; a possible D gene is TRBD2 (5 bases). V lost 2 bases and J lost 6, with 12 bases in between. In germline, CDR1 is SQVTM, CDR2 ANQGSEA. The CDR3 is made up of 13 amino acids. This chain's CDR3 is CSVESLAGDTQYF. The CDR3 DNA reads TGCAGCGTTGAATCGCTAGCTGGGGATACGCAGTATTTT.

This chain connects TRBV11-1 to TRBJ2-5; TRBD1 matches 12 bases. J gave up 5 bases and V 2 bases, and 3 bases lay outside the gene matches. The CDR3 contains 15 residues. Germline CDR1 SGHAT, CDR2 FQDESV (reference sequence). The CDR3 DNA is TGTGCCAGCAGCTTAAAGGGGACAGGGGGCGAGACCCAGTACTTC. Residues: CASSLKGTGGETQYF.

Comment on this clone: This CDR3 is missing its conserved last phenylalanine or tryptophan, likely due to a read error. The DNA is left out, because the CDR3 cannot be placed on it with certainty; the CDR3 is given as TCRdb lists it. The chain employs TRBV10-1 and TRBJ2-7; the D segment call TRBD2 is taken from the table without a DNA check. Germline V lookup: CDR1 WNHNN, CDR2 SYGVQD (reference sequence). From its first to its last residue, the CDR3 has 9 amino acids. This chain's CDR3 is CASSLGLAS.

The gene calls are TRBV6-4 and TRBJ2-7, with 7 bases that match TRBD1. The CDR3 spans 14 residues. Germline CDR1 reads MRHNA; CDR2 reads SNTAGT. Unmatched junction bases numbered 4, after V lost 5 bases and J lost 0 bases. CDR3 in amino acids: CASSPTGSSYEQYF. The CDR3 nucleotides are TGTGCCAGCAGTCCGACAGGGAGCTCCTACGAGCAGTACTTC.

This chain joins TRBV5-6 and TRBJ1-1, with TRBD1 matching 10 bases. CDR1 SGHDT and CDR2 YYEEEE come from the germline V gene. The CDR3 has 16 amino acids. The ends lost 4 bases at V and 2 bases at J; junction bases unmatched: 8. CDR3: CASSLPGQGTNTEAFF. In DNA form, the CDR3 reads TGTGCCAGCAGCCTACCGGGACAGGGGACTAACACTGAAGCTTTCTTT.

The rearrangement joins TRBV10-3 to TRBJ1-6; 9 bases are shared with TRBD1. CDR3 size: 16 residues. The V gene end was trimmed by 6 bases and the J gene end by 7 bases; junction bases not matched to a gene: 10. Germline V gene lookup returns CDR1 ENHRY and CDR2 SYGVKD. This CDR3 is CAIRKGQGRDNSPLHF. The DNA of the CDR3 is TGTGCCATCAGGAAGGGACAGGGTAGAGACAATTCACCCCTCCACTTT.

Its frequency marks this clone as medium-sized. This chain's CDR3 is CASSTGSGGRETQYF. The CDR3 coding sequence is TGTGCCAGTAGTACCGGTTCAGGGGGGAGGGAGACCCAGTACTTC. This rearrangement joins TRBV19 to TRBJ2-5, with D perhaps TRBD1 (7 bases). Germline V gene sequence: CDR1 LNHDA, CDR2 SQIVND (reference sequence). CDR3 length: 15 residues. Trimming took 4 bases from V and 5 from J, leaving 17 bases between them.

The chain is built from TRBV18 and TRBJ2-3, with D tentatively TRBD2 (6 bases). Looked up from germline, CDR1 is KGHSH and CDR2 is LQKENI. The CDR3 is 13 amino acids. V was cut by 2 bases and J by 4 bases, with 7 bases left in between. The CDR3 here is CASSPGEADTQYF. As DNA, the CDR3 is TGTGCCAGCTCACCAGGGGAGGCAGATACGCAGTATTTT.

The rearrangement links TRBV9 to TRBJ1-1; D possibly corresponds to TRBD1 (5 bases). Deletions cut 4 bases from V and 2 bases from J, with 15 bases between. The V gene's germline CDR1 is SGDLS and CDR2 YYNGEE. This CDR3 is 15 amino acids long. The CDR3 here is CASSPGGEGNTEAFF. As DNA, the CDR3 is TGTGCCAGCAGCCCCGGGGGGGAGGGCAACACTGAAGCTTTCTTT.

The J gene is TRBJ1-1, the V gene TRBV19; D unresolved. Germline V CDR1 and CDR2: LNHDA, SQIVND (reference sequence). The V end lost 2 bases, the J end lost 5 bases, and 15 bases lay between the germline ends. This CDR3 is built from 15 residues. The CDR3 loop is CASSISGSLGTEAFF. The CDR3 region has the DNA TGTGCCAGTAGTATAAGCGGGTCATTAGGGACTGAAGCTTTCTTT.